The 27 T cell receptor beta chains in this list originate from one sample, sequenced in a study of T cell changes during pregnancy in multiple sclerosis. Sequenced by immunoSEQ multiplex PCR; TCRdb stores in-frame clones only, minus some. The sample has tens of thousands of clones; about nine tenths are singletons. The material sequenced was CD4+ T cells from peripheral blood mononuclear cells, taken in the second trimester of pregnancy. These receptor sequences come from a female donor with multiple sclerosis, enrolled in a pregnancy study.

This clone appeared a single time. This chain links TRBV5-6 with TRBJ1-6; TRBD1 is a possible D gene (5 bases). The CDR3 runs to 18 residues. Trimming left V 1 base short and J 5 bases short, with 19 bases between. Germline V gene data show CDR1 as SGHDT and CDR2 as YYEEEE. The CDR3 bases are TGTGCCAGCAGCTTGCGGCTCACAGGTGTGGTCAATAATTCACCCCTCCACTTT. Translating gives CASSLRLTGVVNNSPLHF.

V gene TRBV7-2 combines with J gene TRBJ2-2; TRBD1 matches at 8 bases. Germline CDR1 is SGHTA and CDR2 is FQGNSA. The ends lost 4 bases at V and 3 bases at J; junction bases unmatched: 1. The CDR3 is 14 residues long. CDR3 nucleotide sequence: TGTGCCAGCAGCTACAGGGGGGACACCGGGGAGCTGTTTTTT. It codes for CASSYRGDTGELFF.

CDR3: CAWSVLTSKGEQYF. The DNA for the CDR3 is TGTGCCTGGAGTGTACTCACTAGTAAGGGCGAGCAGTACTTC. The chain has TRBV30 and TRBJ2-7, with a weak D call TRBD2 (5 bases). The CDR3 runs to 14 residues. Germline V gene sequence: CDR1 GTSNPN, CDR2 SVGIG (reference sequence). V was cut by 0 bases and J by 6 bases, with 15 bases left in between.

The chain joins TRBV30 to TRBJ1-3; possibly TRBD1 for D (6 bases). CDR3 length: 13 amino acids. CDR1 and CDR2 from the germline V gene are GTSNPN and SVGIG (reference sequence). The CDR3 DNA reads TGTGCTTTATACAGGGTCTCTGGAAACACCATATATTTT. As protein: CALYRVSGNTIYF.

The gene calls are TRBV6-1 and TRBJ2-1; 9 bases are shared with TRBD1. This CDR3 has 15 amino acids. CDR1 is MNHNS and CDR2 is SASEGT in the germline V gene. V shed 6 bases and J 6 bases; nucleotides not matched to a gene: 9. This CDR3 is CASRVTGGFPNEQFF. The CDR3 DNA follows: TGTGCCAGCAGAGTTACAGGGGGCTTCCCCAATGAGCAGTTCTTC.

V gene TRBV9 combines with J gene TRBJ1-1, with D uncertain. CDR3 length: 13 amino acids. Trimming shortened V by 2 bases and J by 7 bases, and 12 bases separated the two germline ends. Germline V CDR1 and CDR2: SGDLS, YYNGEE. CDR3 bases: TGTGCCAGCAGCGTTCGCCTCGGCGGTGAAGCTTTCTTT. Encoded protein: CASSVRLGGEAFF.

The genes are TRBV10-2 and TRBJ2-3; 12 bases fit TRBD1. In germline, CDR1 is WSHSY, CDR2 SAAADI. V lost 2 bases to trimming and J lost 1 base; unmatched junction nucleotides: 10. The CDR3 consists of 19 residues. CDR3 DNA sequence: TGCGCCAGCAGTGAGGACCCCGGGACAGGGGGCGCCCGCACAGATACGCAGTATTTT. Translation: CASSEDPGTGGARTDTQYF.

This chain links TRBV5-4 with TRBJ1-4; no clear D gene. Per germline, CDR1 SGHNT and CDR2 YYREEE (reference sequence). This CDR3 is 15 amino acids long. Trimming took 0 bases from V and 7 from J, leaving 13 bases between them. Written as DNA, the CDR3 is TGTGCCAGCAGCTTGGTAGGCTCGGGAGGTGAAAAACTGTTTTTT. It translates to CASSLVGSGGEKLFF.

The chain has TRBV2 and TRBJ2-2; 7 bases align to TRBD1. Germline CDR1 and CDR2: SNHLY and FYNNEI. The ends lost 4 bases at V and 3 bases at J; junction bases unmatched: 5. This CDR3 spans 15 amino acids. CDR3 nucleotide sequence: TGTGCCAGCAGTGGACAGGGCTCGGACACCGGGGAGCTGTTTTTT. Translating gives CASSGQGSDTGELFF.

The rearrangement joins TRBV4-1 to TRBJ2-3; D possibly corresponds to TRBD2 (6 bases). Germline V lookup: CDR1 MGHRA, CDR2 YSYEKL. The CDR3 is 13 residues long. The V and J ends lost 4 bases and 5 bases respectively, with 10 bases between them. CDR3 protein: CASSPRLGDTQYF. In DNA, the CDR3 is TGCGCCAGCAGCCCCAGACTAGGAGATACGCAGTATTTT.

This clone was seen only once. The chain couples TRBV30 to TRBJ2-7; D not resolved. V dropped 0 bases and J dropped 0 bases, with 12 bases sitting between them. There are 15 residues in the CDR3. The germline V gene has CDR1 GTSNPN and CDR2 SVGIG (reference sequence). DNA of the CDR3: TGTGCCTGGAGTGTGAAGCTGATTATCTCCTACGAGCAGTACTTC. Encoded protein: CAWSVKLIISYEQYF.

The chain carries TRBV27 and TRBJ1-2; a possible D gene is TRBD1 (5 bases). Trimming took 6 bases from V and 1 from J, leaving 18 bases between them. Germline-derived CDR1 and CDR2 are MNHEY and SMNVEV (reference sequence). The CDR3 totals 16 residues. The CDR3 DNA is TGTGCCAGCAGATATAGCCTCGTGGACAATAACTATGGCTACACCTTC. It codes for CASRYSLVDNNYGYTF.

The chain joins TRBV27 to TRBJ2-1; 8 bases agree with TRBD2. The CDR3 contains 15 residues. Germline trimming cut 4 bases from V and 7 bases from J; bases unmatched to any gene: 9. Germline CDR1 reads MNHEY; CDR2 reads SMNVEV (reference sequence). CDR3 DNA sequence: TGTGCCAGCAGTTCCCTAGCGGGTCTCGGGAATGAGCAGTTCTTC. Amino acid sequence: CASSSLAGLGNEQFF.

V is TRBV4-2 and J is TRBJ1-2; D gene uncertain. The V end lost 2 bases, the J end lost 2 bases, and 3 bases lay between the germline ends. Per the germline V gene, CDR1 is LGHNA and CDR2 is YNFKEQ. The CDR3 is 12 residues long. This CDR3 is CASSQRNYGYTF. DNA of the CDR3: TGTGCCAGCAGCCAACGGAACTATGGCTACACCTTC.

This chain joins TRBV6-1 and TRBJ2-5; D gene uncertain. V lost 8 bases and J 1 base, leaving 14 bases between the germline ends. CDR1 and CDR2 from the germline V gene are MNHNS and SASEGT. The CDR3 is 14 residues long. This chain's CDR3 is CASSSPYRQETQYF. The DNA for the CDR3 is TGTGCCAGCTCCTCGCCCTACCGCCAAGAGACCCAGTACTTC.

The CDR3 DNA sequence: TGTGCCAGCAGCTTGGTTTCAGGGTCTGGGGCCAACGTCCTGACTTTC. This encodes CASSLVSGSGANVLTF. The V gene is TRBV5-4, the J gene TRBJ2-6; D perhaps matches TRBD1 (5 bases). The CDR3 covers 16 residues. The ends were cut back, 0 bases at V and 1 base at J, with 8 bases in the middle. Germline CDR1 and CDR2: SGHNT and YYREEE (reference sequence).

V is TRBV27 and J is TRBJ1-6; D is ambiguous. The germline V gene encodes CDR1 MNHEY and CDR2 SMNVEV (reference sequence). This CDR3 comprises 16 residues. Trimming removed 1 base from V and 6 bases from J, with 13 bases in between. The CDR3 DNA reads as TGTGCCAGCAGTTTATTCGGGGTAACAATTAATTCACCCCTCCACTTT. Protein: CASSLFGVTINSPLHF.

The V gene is TRBV10-3, the J gene TRBJ2-3, with 9 bases identical to TRBD2. V was pared by 0 bases and J by 2 bases, with 6 bases of the junction left unmatched. The CDR3 length is 17 residues. The germline V gene has CDR1 ENHRY and CDR2 SYGVKD. CDR3 sequence: CAISESQTSGTTDTQYF. CDR3 nucleotides: TGTGCCATCAGTGAGTCCCAGACTAGCGGCACCACAGATACGCAGTATTTT.

A few counts support this clone. The rearrangement uses TRBV6-1 and TRBJ2-7, with D perhaps matching TRBD2 (5 bases). Trimming left V 3 bases short and J 0 bases short, with 9 bases between. This CDR3 region has 14 residues. CDR1 and CDR2 from the germline V gene are MNHNS and SASEGT. The CDR3 DNA is TGTGCCAGCAGTGAGGATCGGGACTCCTACGAGCAGTACTTC. Translation gives CASSEDRDSYEQYF.

The genes are TRBV15 and TRBJ2-2; D perhaps matches TRBD2 (6 bases). This CDR3 spans 15 amino acids. In germline, CDR1 is LNHNV, CDR2 YYDKDF (reference sequence). The V and J ends lost 0 bases and 7 bases respectively, with 12 bases between them. The CDR3 sequence: CATSRDQPGVGELFF. The CDR3 DNA reads as TGTGCCACCAGCAGAGATCAACCGGGGGTCGGGGAGCTGTTTTTT.

This clone was seen only once. This chain joins TRBV19 and TRBJ2-3; TRBD2 matches 14 bases. V was clipped by 4 bases and J by 0 bases; unmatched bases: 15. This CDR3 has 21 amino acids. Germline loops: CDR1 LNHDA, CDR2 SQIVND (reference sequence). The CDR3 reads CASSTWTAGTSGRKSTDTQYF. For the CDR3, the DNA is TGTGCCAGTAGTACTTGGACGGCCGGGACTAGCGGGAGAAAGAGCACAGATACGCAGTATTTT.

The chain carries TRBV13 and TRBJ1-5; 7 bases align to TRBD1. Germline V gene lookup returns CDR1 PRHDT and CDR2 FYEKMQ (reference sequence). J lost 6 bases, V lost 5 bases, and 4 bases had no gene match. This CDR3 is 13 amino acids long. The CDR3 is CASSQDRAQPQHF. The CDR3 DNA follows: TGTGCCAGCAGCCAAGACAGGGCTCAGCCCCAGCATTTT.

The chain recombines TRBV7-6 with TRBJ2-1, with D perhaps TRBD1 (6 bases). Trimming shortened V by 0 bases and J by 9 bases, and 9 bases separated the two germline ends. Germline V gene lookup returns CDR1 SGHVS and CDR2 FNYEAQ. CDR3 length: 13 residues. Here the CDR3 DNA reads TGTGCCAGCAGCTTAGCACAGGGACCTGAGCAGTTCTTC. It encodes CASSLAQGPEQFF.

V gene TRBV30 combines with J gene TRBJ2-5; weak D call: TRBD1 (5 bases). The length of the CDR3 is 15 residues. V dropped 1 base and J dropped 5 bases, with 17 bases sitting between them. Germline lookup yields CDR1 GTSNPN and CDR2 SVGIG (reference sequence). The CDR3 sequence is CAWSGGLDWFETQYF. In DNA form, the CDR3 reads TGTGCCTGGAGTGGGGGCCTAGATTGGTTCGAGACCCAGTACTTC.

The CDR3 here is CASSLELSSGLRYNEQFF. CDR3 coding DNA: TGTGCCAGCAGTTTAGAGTTATCTAGCGGACTACGGTACAATGAGCAGTTCTTC. V gene TRBV28 combines with J gene TRBJ2-1; TRBD2 aligns across 7 bases. There are 18 residues in the CDR3. V lost 2 bases and J lost 4; bases outside the gene matches: 14. Germline CDR1 MDHEN, CDR2 SYDVKM.

The gene calls are TRBV5-1 and TRBJ2-5, with 10 bases that match TRBD2. V lost 4 bases and J lost 2; bases outside the gene matches: 8. In germline, CDR1 is SGHRS, CDR2 YFSETQ. This CDR3 has 16 amino acids. The CDR3 nucleotides read TGCGCCAGCAGCCAGCGGGGGGGCGGAATTCAAGAGACCCAGTACTTC. This translates into CASSQRGGGIQETQYF.

The chain joins TRBV6-5 to TRBJ2-1; the D is unclear. This CDR3 is 13 amino acids long. Germline CDR1 MNHEY, CDR2 SVGAGI. V was cut by 5 bases and J by 4 bases, with 9 bases left in between. This chain's CDR3 is CASSVAKYNEQFF. DNA of the CDR3: TGTGCCAGCAGTGTGGCAAAATACAATGAGCAGTTCTTC.